The present T cell receptor (beta chain) was sequenced within a study of human T cells and chemical hapten exposure. Study-wide context: Sensitization was performed using 2% DPC on a roughly 2 cm by roughly 2 cm upper inner arm skin site. TCR yields per sample varied, mainly owing to small pooled library volume differences.

The CDR3 sequence is 14 residues long. The V end was cut by 0 bases, the J end by 1 base, with 6 bases between. Germline CDR1 LNHNV, CDR2 YYDKDF (reference sequence). Under the authors' procedure: Samples held a median of roughly 100,000 TCRs, range about 23,224–700,000. TCRdb passed the RACE reads through MiXCR, listing each CDR3 protein once. These V and J calls originate from TCRdb's pipeline instead of the authors' own analysis. The sample includes a few hundred thousand distinct CDR3 sequences, roughly 6% seen only once; the top ten take around 6%. Time point here: patch test 2, 6 weeks after DPC sensitization. The treatment here: therapeutic diphenylcyclopropenone sensitization with weekly scalp DPC.

The genes are TRBV15 and TRBJ1-1; tentatively, D is TRBD1 (6 bases). The sample here was whole blood, taken in connection with sensitization to the hapten diphenylcyclopropenone (DPC). The TCR sequence derives from a woman younger than 35 with alopecia areata. Some clones in this sample may be carry-over from other donors' samples. CDR3 DNA: TGTGCCACCAGCAGAGAACAGGGGAACACTGAAGCTTTCTTT. Its protein is CATSREQGNTEAFF. Complete variable domain (other parts from reference TRBV15 and TRBJ1-1): DAMVIQNPRYQVTQFGKPVTLSCSQTLNHNVMYWYQQKSSQAPKLLFHYYDKDFNNEADTPDNFQSRRPNTSFCFLDIRSPGLGDTAMYLCATSREQGNTEAFFGQGTRLTVV.